Only one count was recorded for the clone carrying this TCR beta chain. Original methodology: Reference gene primer amplification yielded estimated nucleated cell counts. This table comes from immunoSEQ multiplex PCR, and its TCRdb copy is limited to in-frame clones, with some not included. The V and J calls and clone size are taken from that table; D and trimming were inferred from the DNA. The sample has some 120,000 clones; roughly 85% are singletons. The V and J ends lost 6 bases and 9 bases respectively, with 10 bases between them. CDR1 SGHDT and CDR2 YYEEEE come from the germline V gene. The length of the CDR3 is 11 residues. The source of the sample is a study of blood T cell repertoires in COVID-19. Study-wide background: Acute and convalescent COVID-19 specimens originated in the United States, Italy and Spain.

The clonotype originates from a man between 25 and 39 years old with acute or convalescent COVID-19. This chain joins TRBV5-6 and TRBJ2-1; TRBD2 is a possible D gene (6 bases). The specimen was peripheral blood. The CDR3 sequence is CASTLASEQFF. The CDR3 nucleotides read TGTGCCAGCACTCTAGCGTCTGAGCAGTTCTTC. Full variable domain (outside the CDR3, taken from reference TRBV5-6 and TRBJ2-1): DAGVTQSPTHLIKTRGQQVTLRCSPKSGHDTVSWYQQALGQGPQFIFQYYEEEERQRGNFPDRFSGHQFPNYSSELNVNALLLGDSALYLCASTLASEQFFGPGTRLTVL.